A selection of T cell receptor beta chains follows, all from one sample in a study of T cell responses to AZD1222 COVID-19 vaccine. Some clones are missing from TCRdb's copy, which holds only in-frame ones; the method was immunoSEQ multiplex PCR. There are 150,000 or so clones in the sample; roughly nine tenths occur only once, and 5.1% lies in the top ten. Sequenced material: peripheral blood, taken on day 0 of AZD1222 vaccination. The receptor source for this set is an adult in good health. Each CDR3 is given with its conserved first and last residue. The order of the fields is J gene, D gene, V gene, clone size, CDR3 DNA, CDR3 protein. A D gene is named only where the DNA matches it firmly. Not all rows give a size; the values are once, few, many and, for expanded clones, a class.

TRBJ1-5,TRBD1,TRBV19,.,TGTGCCAGTAGTCCCCCACAGGGGAGCCAGCCCCAGCATTTT,CASSPPQGSQPQHF
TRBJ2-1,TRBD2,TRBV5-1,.,TGCGCCAGCAGCTTTTTGGTAGCGGGGGTACGGAACCTCAATGAGCAGTTCTTC,CASSFLVAGVRNLNEQFF
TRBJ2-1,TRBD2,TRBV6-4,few,TGTGCCAGCAGTGACAACTCCGGACTAGCGGGATTCAATGAGCAGTTCTTC,CASSDNSGLAGFNEQFF
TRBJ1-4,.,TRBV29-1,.,TGCAGCGTTGAAAGAAGGGGGAGTGAAAAACTGTTTTTT,CSVERRGSEKLFF
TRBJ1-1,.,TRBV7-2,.,TGTGCCAGCAGCTTAGCAACAGAGACTGAAGCTTTCTTT,CASSLATETEAFF
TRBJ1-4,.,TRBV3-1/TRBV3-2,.,TGTGCCAGCAGCCAAGTTGAGTGGGAACTGTTTTTT,CASSQVEWELFF
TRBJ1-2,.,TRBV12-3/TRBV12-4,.,TGTGCCAGCAGTCAGAAGGTAGTGGGTGGCTACACCTTC,CASSQKVVGGYTF
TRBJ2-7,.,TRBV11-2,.,TGTGCCAGCAGCCCCCCTGGTTTGCCCGGATCCTACGAGCAGTACTTC,CASSPPGLPGSYEQYF
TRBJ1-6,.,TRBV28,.,TGTGCCAGCCGAACAGGGACCTATTCACCCCTCCACTTT,CASRTGTYSPLHF
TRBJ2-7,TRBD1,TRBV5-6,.,TGTGCCAGCAGCTTGGCACAGGGGGAGCAGTACTTC,CASSLAQGEQYF
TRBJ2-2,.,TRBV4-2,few,TGTGCCAGCAGACGGAGAGTGAACACCGGGGAGCTGTTTTTT,CASRRRVNTGELFF
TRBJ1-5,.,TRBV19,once,TGTGCCAGTAGTCCTGGGGGAAATTATCAGCCCCAGCATTTT,CASSPGGNYQPQHF
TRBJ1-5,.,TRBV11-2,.,TGTGCCAGCAGCGCCAGGGGAAATCAGCCCCAGCATTTT,CASSARGNQPQHF
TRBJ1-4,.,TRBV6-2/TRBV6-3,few,TGTGCCAGCAGTCCACGCAGAGAAAAACTGTTTTTT,CASSPRREKLFF
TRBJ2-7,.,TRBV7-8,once,TGTGCCAGCAGCTTAGCGCCTAGCGTGACCTACGAGCAGTACTTC,CASSLAPSVTYEQYF
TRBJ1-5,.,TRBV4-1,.,TGCGCCAGCAGCCAAGCACAGGGCCATAGCAATCAGCCCCAGCATTTT,CASSQAQGHSNQPQHF
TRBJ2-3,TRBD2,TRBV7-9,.,TGTGCCAGCAGCTACCTTAGCGGGAGCTTCGATACGCAGTATTTT,CASSYLSGSFDTQYF
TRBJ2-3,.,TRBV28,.,TGTGCCAGCACCCCAGACCCGACAGATACGCAGTATTTT,CASTPDPTDTQYF
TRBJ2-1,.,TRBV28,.,TGTGCCAGCAGTACCACTAGGAGTGGCAATGAGCAGTTCTTC,CASSTTRSGNEQFF
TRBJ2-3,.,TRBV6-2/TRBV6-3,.,TGTGCCAGCAGTTACCGGGGCCCTTCCTTGCCAGATACGCAGTATTTT,CASSYRGPSLPDTQYF
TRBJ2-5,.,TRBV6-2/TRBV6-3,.,TGTGCCAGCAGCATACAGGGAAAAGAGACCCAGTACTTC,CASSIQGKETQYF
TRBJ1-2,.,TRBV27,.,TGTGCCAGCAGTTTATTGGGGGGTAATCAGGGAGGCTACACCTTC,CASSLLGGNQGGYTF
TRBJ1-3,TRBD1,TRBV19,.,TGTGCCAGTACCATAGACAGGGGGCTTGGAAACACCATATATTTT,CASTIDRGLGNTIYF
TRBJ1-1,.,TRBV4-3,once,TGCGCCAGCAGCCAAGATACGGGAATGGCGCCTCAGGGAGCTTTCTTT,CASSQDTGMAPQGAFF
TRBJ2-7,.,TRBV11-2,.,TGTGCCAGCAGCTTACAGGGGCTAGGGTACGAGCAGTACTTC,CASSLQGLGYEQYF
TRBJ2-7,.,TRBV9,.,TGTGCCAGCAGCGTAGGGAGTCTAAGCTCCTACGAGCAGTACTTC,CASSVGSLSSYEQYF
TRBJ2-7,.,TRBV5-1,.,TGCGCCAGCAGCTTGGTATTACTCCGCGGGACGAGCTACGAGCAGTACTTC,CASSLVLLRGTSYEQYF
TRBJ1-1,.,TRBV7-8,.,TGTGCCAGCAGCTTAGGGGCGAACACTGAAGCTTTCTTT,CASSLGANTEAFF
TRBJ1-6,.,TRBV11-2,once,TGTGCCAGCAGGGCCGCCCCTAATTCACCCCTCCACTTT,CASRAAPNSPLHF
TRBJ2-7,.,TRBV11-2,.,TGTGCCAGCAGCTTAGATCCGGGTACCACGGTGCAGTACTTC,CASSLDPGTTVQYF
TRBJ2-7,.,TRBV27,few,TGTGCCAGCAGTTTATCGTTTACTAGGGTTACCTACGAGCAGTACTTC,CASSLSFTRVTYEQYF
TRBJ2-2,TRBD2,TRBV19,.,TGTGCCAGTAGTATTCTGAGCGGGACTAAGACCGGGGAGCTGTTTTTT,CASSILSGTKTGELFF
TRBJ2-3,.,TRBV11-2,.,TGTGCCAGCAGCTTAGCACGCGGTACGCAGTATTTT,CASSLARGTQYF
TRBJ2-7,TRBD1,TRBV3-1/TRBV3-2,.,TGTGCCAGCAGCCGACAGGGTAACGAGCAGTACTTC,CASSRQGNEQYF
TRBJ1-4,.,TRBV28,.,TGTGCCAGCAGTTTAGAACGCGAAAAACTGTTTTTT,CASSLEREKLFF
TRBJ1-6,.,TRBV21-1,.,TGTGCCAGCAGCAAAAAAGACGGACAGGGGAGCTCCTATAATTCACCCCTCCACTTT,CASSKKDGQGSSYNSPLHF
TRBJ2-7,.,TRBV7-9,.,TGTGCCAGCAGCTTAGCAGCTATTGGGACGTGGAACTACGAGCAGTACTTC,CASSLAAIGTWNYEQYF
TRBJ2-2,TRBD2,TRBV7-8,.,TGTGCCAGCAGCCCTTGGGGGGGGAACACCGGGGAGCTGTTTTTT,CASSPWGGNTGELFF
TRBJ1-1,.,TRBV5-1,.,TGCGCCAGCAGCTTGGAAGGTCCTGAAGCTTTCTTT,CASSLEGPEAFF
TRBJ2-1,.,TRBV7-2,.,TGTGCCAGCAGCTTAACAAACAGGGCCCCCTACAATGAGCAGTTCTTC,CASSLTNRAPYNEQFF
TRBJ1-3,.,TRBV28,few,TGTGCCAGCAGTTTCCCCGGGGGCACCATATATTTT,CASSFPGGTIYF
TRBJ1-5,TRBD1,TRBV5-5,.,TGTGCCAGCAGCCATCGGACAGGCGTTGATCAGCCCCAGCATTTT,CASSHRTGVDQPQHF
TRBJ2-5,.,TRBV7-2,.,TGTGCCAGCAGCTTAGGACGAGCTAAAGAGACCCAGTACTTC,CASSLGRAKETQYF
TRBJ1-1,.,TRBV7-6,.,TGTGCCAGCAGCTTAGCGCTACGAGACTCGAGCACTGAAGCTTTCTTT,CASSLALRDSSTEAFF
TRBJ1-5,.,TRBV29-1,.,TGCAGCGTCGGACAGAGCAATCAGCCCCAGCATTTT,CSVGQSNQPQHF
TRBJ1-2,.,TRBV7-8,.,TGTGCCAGCAGCTCTGGTGGAAACTATGGCTACACCTTC,CASSSGGNYGYTF
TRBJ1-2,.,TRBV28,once,TGTGCCAGCAGGATACTCCAGGGTATTAGTGGCTACACCTTC,CASRILQGISGYTF
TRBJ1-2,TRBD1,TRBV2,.,TGTGCCAGCAGTGAGGACAGGTCGTCCTATGGCTACACCTTC,CASSEDRSSYGYTF
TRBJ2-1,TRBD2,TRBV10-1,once,TGCGCCAGCAGTGACGGACTAGCGGGAGTCAATGAGCAGTTCTTC,CASSDGLAGVNEQFF
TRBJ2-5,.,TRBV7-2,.,TGTGCCAGCAGCTTTTCAGTTGGCATAAAAGAGACCCAGTACTTC,CASSFSVGIKETQYF
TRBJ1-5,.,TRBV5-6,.,TGTGCCAGCAGCAAGATGGCCATGGGTCAGCCCCAGCATTTT,CASSKMAMGQPQHF
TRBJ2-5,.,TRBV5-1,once,TGCGCCAGCAGCTTGGCAGGGATGGAGACCCAGTACTTC,CASSLAGMETQYF
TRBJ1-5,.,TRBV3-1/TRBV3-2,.,TGTGCCAGCAGCCAAGTTACCCAAAGAGGGGTTCGTAATCAGCCCCAGCATTTT,CASSQVTQRGVRNQPQHF
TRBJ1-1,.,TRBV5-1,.,TGCGCCAGCAGCTTGAGCAGGGGCACTGAAGCTTTCTTT,CASSLSRGTEAFF
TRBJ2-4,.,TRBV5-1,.,TGCGCCAGCAGCCCGGCCAGGGCGAGTGTCCCAGGCATTCAGTACTTC,CASSPARASVPGIQYF